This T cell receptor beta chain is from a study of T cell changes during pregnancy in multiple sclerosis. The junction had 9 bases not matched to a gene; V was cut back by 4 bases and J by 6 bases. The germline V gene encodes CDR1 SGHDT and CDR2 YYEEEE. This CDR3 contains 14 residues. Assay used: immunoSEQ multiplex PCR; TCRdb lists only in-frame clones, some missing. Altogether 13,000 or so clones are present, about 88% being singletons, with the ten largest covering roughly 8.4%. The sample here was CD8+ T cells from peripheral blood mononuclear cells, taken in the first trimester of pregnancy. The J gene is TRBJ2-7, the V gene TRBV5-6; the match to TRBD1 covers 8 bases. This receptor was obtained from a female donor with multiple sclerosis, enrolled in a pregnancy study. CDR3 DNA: TGTGCCAGCAGCCGCCAGGGGGCCAAATGCGAGCAGTACTTC. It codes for CASSRQGAKCEQYF.